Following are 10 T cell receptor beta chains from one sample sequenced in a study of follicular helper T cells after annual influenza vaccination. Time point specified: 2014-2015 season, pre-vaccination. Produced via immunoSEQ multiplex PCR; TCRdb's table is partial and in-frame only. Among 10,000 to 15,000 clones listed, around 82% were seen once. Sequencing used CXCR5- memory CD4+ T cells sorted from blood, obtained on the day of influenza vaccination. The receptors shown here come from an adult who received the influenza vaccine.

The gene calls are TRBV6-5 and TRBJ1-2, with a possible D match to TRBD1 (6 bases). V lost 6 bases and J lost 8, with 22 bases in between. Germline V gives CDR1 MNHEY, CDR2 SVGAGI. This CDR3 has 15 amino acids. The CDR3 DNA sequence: TGTGCCAGCAGACACCGCGGGGGCGTTAGGAGCGGCTACACCTTC. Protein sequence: CASRHRGGVRSGYTF.

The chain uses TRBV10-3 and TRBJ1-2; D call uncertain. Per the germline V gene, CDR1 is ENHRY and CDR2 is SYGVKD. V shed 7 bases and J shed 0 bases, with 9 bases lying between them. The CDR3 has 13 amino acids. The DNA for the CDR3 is TGTGCCATCACTCGGGAAGCTAACTATGGCTACACCTTC. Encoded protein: CAITREANYGYTF.

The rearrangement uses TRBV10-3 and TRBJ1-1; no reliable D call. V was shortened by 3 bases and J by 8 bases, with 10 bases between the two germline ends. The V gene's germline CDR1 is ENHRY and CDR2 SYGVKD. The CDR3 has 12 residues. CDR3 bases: TGTGCCATCAGTGAAGTTAGGGAAGAAGCTTTCTTT. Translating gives CAISEVREEAFF.

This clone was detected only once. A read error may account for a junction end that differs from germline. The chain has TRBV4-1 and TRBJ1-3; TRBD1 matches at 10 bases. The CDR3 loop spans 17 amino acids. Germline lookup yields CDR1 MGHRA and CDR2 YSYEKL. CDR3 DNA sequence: TGCGCCAGCAGCCAGTCGACAGGGGGCGCGCCTGGAAGCACCATATATTTT. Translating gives CASSQSTGGAPGSTIYF.

The CDR3 DNA follows: TGCGCCAGCAGCTTGGTAGAGGGGTCCTACAATGAGCAGTTCTTC. Its protein product is CASSLVEGSYNEQFF. The rearrangement links TRBV5-1 to TRBJ2-1, with D perhaps assigned TRBD1 or TRBD2 (5 bases each). Trimming left V 0 bases short and J 1 base short, with 8 bases between. The germline V gene encodes CDR1 SGHRS and CDR2 YFSETQ. The CDR3 totals 15 residues.

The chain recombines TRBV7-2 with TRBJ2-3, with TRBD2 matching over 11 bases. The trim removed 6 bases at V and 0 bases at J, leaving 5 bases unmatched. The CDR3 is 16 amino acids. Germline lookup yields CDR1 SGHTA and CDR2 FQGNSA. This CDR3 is CASSFIAGGSTDTQYF. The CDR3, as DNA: TGTGCCAGCAGTTTTATAGCGGGGGGGAGCACAGATACGCAGTATTTT.

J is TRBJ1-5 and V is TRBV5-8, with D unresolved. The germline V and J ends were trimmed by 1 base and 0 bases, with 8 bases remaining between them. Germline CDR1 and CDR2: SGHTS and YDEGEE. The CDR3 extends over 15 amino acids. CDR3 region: CASSLYTYSNQPQHF. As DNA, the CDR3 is TGTGCCAGCAGCTTGTACACTTATAGCAATCAGCCCCAGCATTTT.

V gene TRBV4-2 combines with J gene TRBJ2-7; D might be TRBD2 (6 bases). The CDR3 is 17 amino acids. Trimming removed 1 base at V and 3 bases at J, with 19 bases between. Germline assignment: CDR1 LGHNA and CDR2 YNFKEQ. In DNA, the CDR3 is TGTGCCAGCAGCCAAGGCGACATCCTCAGCGGGTACTACGAGCAGTACTTC. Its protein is CASSQGDILSGYYEQYF.

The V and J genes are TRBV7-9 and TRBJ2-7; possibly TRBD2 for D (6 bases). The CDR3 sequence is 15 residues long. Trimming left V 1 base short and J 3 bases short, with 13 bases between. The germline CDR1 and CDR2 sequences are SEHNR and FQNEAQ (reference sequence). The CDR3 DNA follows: TGTGCCAGCAGCTTAGGGGAGGCGGGCAACTACGAGCAGTACTTC. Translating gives CASSLGEAGNYEQYF. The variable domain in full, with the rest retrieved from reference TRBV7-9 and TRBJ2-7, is DTGVSQNPRHKITKRGQNVTFRCDPISEHNRLYWYRQTLGQGPEFLTYFQNEAQLEKSRLLSDRFSAERPKGSFSTLEIQRTEQGDSAMYLCASSLGEAGNYEQYFGPGTRLTVT.

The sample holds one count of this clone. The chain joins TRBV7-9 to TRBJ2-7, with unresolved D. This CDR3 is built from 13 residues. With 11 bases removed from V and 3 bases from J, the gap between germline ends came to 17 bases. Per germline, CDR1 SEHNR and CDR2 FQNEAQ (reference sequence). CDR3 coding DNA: TGTGCCGTACTGGCGTTCGCGAGCTACGAGCAGTACTTC. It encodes CAVLAFASYEQYF.